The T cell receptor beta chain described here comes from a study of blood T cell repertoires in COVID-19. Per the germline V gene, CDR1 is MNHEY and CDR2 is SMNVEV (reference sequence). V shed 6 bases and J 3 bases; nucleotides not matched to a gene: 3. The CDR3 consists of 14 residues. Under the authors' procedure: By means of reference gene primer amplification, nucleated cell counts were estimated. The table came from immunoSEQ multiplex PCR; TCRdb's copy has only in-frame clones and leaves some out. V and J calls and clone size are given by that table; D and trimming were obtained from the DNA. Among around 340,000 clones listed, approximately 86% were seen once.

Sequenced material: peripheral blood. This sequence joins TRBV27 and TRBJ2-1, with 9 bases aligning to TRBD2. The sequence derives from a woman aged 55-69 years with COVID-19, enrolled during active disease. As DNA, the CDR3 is TGTGCCAGCAGCCGCGGGGGGGACTACAATGAGCAGTTCTTC. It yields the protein CASSRGGDYNEQFF.